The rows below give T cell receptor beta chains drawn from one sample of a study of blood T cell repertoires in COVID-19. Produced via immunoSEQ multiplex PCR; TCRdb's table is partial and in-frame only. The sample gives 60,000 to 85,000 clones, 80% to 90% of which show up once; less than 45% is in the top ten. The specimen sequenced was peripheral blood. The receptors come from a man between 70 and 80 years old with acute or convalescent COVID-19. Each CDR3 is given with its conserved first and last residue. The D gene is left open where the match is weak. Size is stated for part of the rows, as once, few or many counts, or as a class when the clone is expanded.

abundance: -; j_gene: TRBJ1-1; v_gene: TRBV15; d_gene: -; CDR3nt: TGTGCCACCAGCCCCCGGACAGACCCGAACACTGAAGCTTTCTTT; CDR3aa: CATSPRTDPNTEAFF
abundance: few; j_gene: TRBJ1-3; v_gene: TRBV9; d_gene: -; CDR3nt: TGTGCCAGCAGCATACAGGACAGCGAAAACACCATATATTTT; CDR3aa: CASSIQDSENTIYF
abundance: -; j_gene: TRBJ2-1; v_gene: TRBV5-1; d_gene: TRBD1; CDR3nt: TGCGCCAGCAGCCGACAGGGGAGCTCCTACAATGAGCAGTTCTTC; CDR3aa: CASSRQGSSYNEQFF
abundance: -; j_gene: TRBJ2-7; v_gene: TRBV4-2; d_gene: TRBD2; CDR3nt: TGTGCCAGCAGCCTACAAGAGGGACTAGCGGGAGGATCCTACGAGCAGTACTTC; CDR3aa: CASSLQEGLAGGSYEQYF
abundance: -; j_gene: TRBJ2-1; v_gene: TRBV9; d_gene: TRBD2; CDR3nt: TGTGCCAGCAGCGGAGGACTAGCGGGAGTAAACAATGAGCAGTTCTTC; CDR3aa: CASSGGLAGVNNEQFF
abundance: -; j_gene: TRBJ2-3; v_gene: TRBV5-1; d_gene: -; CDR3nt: TGCGCCAGCAGCTTGGGAGGGCTGGGTCGCCTAGATACGCAGTATTTT; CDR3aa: CASSLGGLGRLDTQYF
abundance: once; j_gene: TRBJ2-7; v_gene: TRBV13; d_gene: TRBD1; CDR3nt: TGTGCCAGCAGCTTAGGCGGGCAGGGGGTGCAGTACTTC; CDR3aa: CASSLGGQGVQYF
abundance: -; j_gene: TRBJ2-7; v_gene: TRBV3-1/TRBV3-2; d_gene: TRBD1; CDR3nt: TGTGCCAGCAGCCCCTCCGACAGGGCGCGCTACGAGCAGTACTTC; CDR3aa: CASSPSDRARYEQYF
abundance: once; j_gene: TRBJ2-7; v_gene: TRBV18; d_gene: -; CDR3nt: TGTGCCAGCTCACCACCTCGTCGGGAGTTGTACGAGCAGTACTTC; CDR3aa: CASSPPRRELYEQYF
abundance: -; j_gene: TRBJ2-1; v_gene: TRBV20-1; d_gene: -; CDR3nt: TGCAGTGCTAGTGTTCTTCCGGAGCAGTTCTTC; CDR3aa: CSASVLPEQFF
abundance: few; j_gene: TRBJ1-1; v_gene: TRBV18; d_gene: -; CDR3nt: TGTGCCAGCTCCCAGACAGGGAACACTGAAGCTTTCTTT; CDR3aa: CASSQTGNTEAFF
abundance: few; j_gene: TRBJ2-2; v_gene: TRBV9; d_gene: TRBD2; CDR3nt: TGTGCCAGCAGCGTACCGGGGGGGACCGGGGAGCTGTTTTTT; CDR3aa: CASSVPGGTGELFF
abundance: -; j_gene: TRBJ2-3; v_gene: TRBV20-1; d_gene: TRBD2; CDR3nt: TGCAGTGCTAGTAACGCGGGAGCCAATACGCAGTATTTT; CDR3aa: CSASNAGANTQYF
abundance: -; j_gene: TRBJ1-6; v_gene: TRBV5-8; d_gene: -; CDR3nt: TGTGCCAGCAGTGACAGGACTAATTCACCCCTCCACTTT; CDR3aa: CASSDRTNSPLHF
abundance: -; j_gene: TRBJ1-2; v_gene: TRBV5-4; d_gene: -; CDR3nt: TGTGCCAGCAGCTTGGTACGGGACCTAGGGGGCTATGGCTACACCTTC; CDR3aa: CASSLVRDLGGYGYTF
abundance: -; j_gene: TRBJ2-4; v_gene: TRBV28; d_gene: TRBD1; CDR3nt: TGTGCCAGCAGGGAAGGGCAGGGGGCCGTATTGGACATTCAGTACTTC; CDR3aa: CASREGQGAVLDIQYF
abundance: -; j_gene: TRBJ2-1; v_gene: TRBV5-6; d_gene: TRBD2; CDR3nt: TGTGCCAGCAGCCCAGCGGGACTAGCGCTTTTATGGGGAAATGAGCAGTTCTTC; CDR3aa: CASSPAGLALLWGNEQFF
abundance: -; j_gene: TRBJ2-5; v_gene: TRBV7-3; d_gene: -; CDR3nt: TGTGCCAGCAGCCTTGACAGGAAAGAGACCCAGTACTTC; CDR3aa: CASSLDRKETQYF
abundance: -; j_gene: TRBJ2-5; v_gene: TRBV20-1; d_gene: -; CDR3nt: TGCAGTGCTAGTGGGGACACTTCGGAGACCCAGTACTTC; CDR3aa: CSASGDTSETQYF
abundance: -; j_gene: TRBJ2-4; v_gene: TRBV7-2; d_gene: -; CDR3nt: TGTGCCAGCAGCTTAGGGACACCCCGAGCCAAAAACATTCAGTACTTC; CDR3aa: CASSLGTPRAKNIQYF
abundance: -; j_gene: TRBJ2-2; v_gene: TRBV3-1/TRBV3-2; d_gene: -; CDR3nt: TGTGCCAGCAGCCAGTACCGGGACTCTTACACCGGGGAGCTGTTTTTT; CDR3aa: CASSQYRDSYTGELFF
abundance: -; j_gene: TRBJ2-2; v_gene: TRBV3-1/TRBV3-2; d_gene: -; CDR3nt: TGTGCCAGCAGCCAAACAGCCACCGGGGAGCTGTTTTTT; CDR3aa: CASSQTATGELFF
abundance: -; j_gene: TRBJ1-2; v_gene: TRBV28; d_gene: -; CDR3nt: TGTGCCAGCAGCATCAACTATGGCTACACCTTC; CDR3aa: CASSINYGYTF
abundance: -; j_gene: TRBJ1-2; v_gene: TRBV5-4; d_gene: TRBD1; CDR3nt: TGTGCCAGCAGCATTGCCGGGACAGGGGGCTATGGCTACACCTTC; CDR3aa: CASSIAGTGGYGYTF
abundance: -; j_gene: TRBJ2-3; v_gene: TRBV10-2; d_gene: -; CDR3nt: TGCGCCAGCAGTGAAGGTTTGGAGGGCTCAGATACGCAGTATTTT; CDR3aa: CASSEGLEGSDTQYF
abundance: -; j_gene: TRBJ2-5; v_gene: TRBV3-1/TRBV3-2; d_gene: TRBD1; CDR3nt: TGTGCCAGCAGCCAAGGACAGGGGGCTCAAGAGACCCAGTACTTC; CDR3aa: CASSQGQGAQETQYF
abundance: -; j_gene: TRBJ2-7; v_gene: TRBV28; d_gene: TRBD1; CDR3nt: TGTGCCAGCAGCCGACAGGGGGCCCTAGACGAGCAGTACTTC; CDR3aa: CASSRQGALDEQYF
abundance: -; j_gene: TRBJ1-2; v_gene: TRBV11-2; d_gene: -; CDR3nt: TGTGCCAGCAGCCTCCAGGGGATGTCGAACTATGGCTACACCTTC; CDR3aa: CASSLQGMSNYGYTF
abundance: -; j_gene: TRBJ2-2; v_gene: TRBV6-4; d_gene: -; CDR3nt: TGTGCCAGCAGTGAAGGGGGCACCGGGGAGCTGTTTTTT; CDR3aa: CASSEGGTGELFF
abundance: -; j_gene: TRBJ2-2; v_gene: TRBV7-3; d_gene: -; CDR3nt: TGTGCCAGCAGCTTAGGCCTAGCGAACACCGGGGAGCTGTTTTTT; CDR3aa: CASSLGLANTGELFF
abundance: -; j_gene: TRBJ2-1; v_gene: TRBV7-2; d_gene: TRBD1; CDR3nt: TGTGCCAGCAGCGATAGGGGGCTGGTGTATGAGCAGTTCTTC; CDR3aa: CASSDRGLVYEQFF
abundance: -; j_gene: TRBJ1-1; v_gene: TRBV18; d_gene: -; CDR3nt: TGTGCCAGCTCACCGGACTGGGAGACTGAAGCTTTCTTT; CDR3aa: CASSPDWETEAFF
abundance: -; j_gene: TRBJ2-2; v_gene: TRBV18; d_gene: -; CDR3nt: TGTGCCAGCTCACCACCTTCAGGCAGTGACACCGGGGAGCTGTTTTTT; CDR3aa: CASSPPSGSDTGELFF
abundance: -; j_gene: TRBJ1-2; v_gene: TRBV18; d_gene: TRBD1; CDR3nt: TGTGCCAGCTCACCCCGACAGGGCCCTAACTATGGCTACACCTTC; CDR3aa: CASSPRQGPNYGYTF
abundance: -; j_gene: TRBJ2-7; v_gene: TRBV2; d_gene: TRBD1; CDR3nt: TGTGCCAGCAGTGTGGCAGGGGGTCCCTACGAGCAGTACTTC; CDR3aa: CASSVAGGPYEQYF
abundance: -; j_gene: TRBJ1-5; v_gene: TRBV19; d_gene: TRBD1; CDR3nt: TGTGCCAGTAAGACAGGGGGCGAGGGTCAGCCCCAGCATTTT; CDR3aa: CASKTGGEGQPQHF
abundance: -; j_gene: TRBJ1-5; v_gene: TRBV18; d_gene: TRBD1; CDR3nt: TGTGCCAGCTCACCGGGCACAACCGGGACAGTGAACAATCAGCCCCAGCATTTT; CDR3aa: CASSPGTTGTVNNQPQHF
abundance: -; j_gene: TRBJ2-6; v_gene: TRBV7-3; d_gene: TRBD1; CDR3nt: TGTGCCAGCAGCTCATCCCCGGGACAGGGTGTGTCTGGGGCCAACGTCCTGACTTTC; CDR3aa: CASSSSPGQGVSGANVLTF
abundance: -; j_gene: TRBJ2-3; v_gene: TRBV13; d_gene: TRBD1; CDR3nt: TGTGCCAGCAGCCCCGCGGCGCAGGGGGCAGATACGCAGTATTTT; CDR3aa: CASSPAAQGADTQYF
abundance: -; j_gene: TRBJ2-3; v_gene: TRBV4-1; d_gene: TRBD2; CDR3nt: TGCGCCAGCAGCCAGGCTAGCGGGACGGATACGCAGTATTTT; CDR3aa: CASSQASGTDTQYF
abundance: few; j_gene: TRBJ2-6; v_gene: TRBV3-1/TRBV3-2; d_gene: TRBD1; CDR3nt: TGTGCCAGCAGCCAAGTAGTCACAGGGGGCGCTGGGGCCAACGTCCTGACTTTC; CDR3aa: CASSQVVTGGAGANVLTF
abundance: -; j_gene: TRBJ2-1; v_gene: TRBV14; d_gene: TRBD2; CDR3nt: TGTGCCAGCAGCCCGACGGGGAGCGGGAGGAGTGAGCAGTTCTTC; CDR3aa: CASSPTGSGRSEQFF
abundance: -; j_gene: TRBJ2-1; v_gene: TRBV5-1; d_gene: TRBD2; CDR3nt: TGCGCCAGCAGCACTTCGGGACTAGCGGGTTACAATGAGCAGTTCTTC; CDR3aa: CASSTSGLAGYNEQFF
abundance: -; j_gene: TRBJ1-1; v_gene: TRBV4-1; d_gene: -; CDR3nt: TGCGCCAGCAGCCAAACGGGGAGAGTAACTAGTGGCACTGAAGCTTTCTTT; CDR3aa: CASSQTGRVTSGTEAFF
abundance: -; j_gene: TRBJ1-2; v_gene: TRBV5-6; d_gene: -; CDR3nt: TGTGCCAGCGTCACAGGAGCCACTAACTATGGCTACACCTTC; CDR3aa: CASVTGATNYGYTF
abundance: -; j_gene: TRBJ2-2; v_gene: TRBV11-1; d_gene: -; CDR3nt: TGTGCCAGCAGCCTAACAGGGTACACCGGGGAGCTGTTTTTT; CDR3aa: CASSLTGYTGELFF
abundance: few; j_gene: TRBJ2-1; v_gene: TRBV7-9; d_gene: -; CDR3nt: TGTGCCAGCCTACTACACAGGACGTCCTACAATGAGCAGTTCTTC; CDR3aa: CASLLHRTSYNEQFF
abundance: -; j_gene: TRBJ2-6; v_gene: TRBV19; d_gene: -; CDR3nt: TGTGCCAGTAGTATTCGGACAGTCTTATCTGGGGCCAACGTCCTGACTTTC; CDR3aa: CASSIRTVLSGANVLTF
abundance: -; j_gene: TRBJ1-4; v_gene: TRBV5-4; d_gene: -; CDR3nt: TGTGCCAGCAGCTTGGGAGGGGGAGATGAAAAACTGTTTTTT; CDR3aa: CASSLGGGDEKLFF
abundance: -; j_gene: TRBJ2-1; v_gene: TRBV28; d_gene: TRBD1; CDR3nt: TGTGCCAGCAGTTCAGGGGGCGACTCGAGCAATGAGCAGTTCTTC; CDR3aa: CASSSGGDSSNEQFF
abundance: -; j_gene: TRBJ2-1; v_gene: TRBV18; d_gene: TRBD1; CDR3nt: TGTGCCAGCTCACCGGGGTCAGGGGGTCGGAATGAGCAGTTCTTC; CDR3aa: CASSPGSGGRNEQFF